Included here is one T cell receptor beta chain sequence, with context. No antigen is known for it. This CDR3 has 15 residues. CDR1 SGHTA and CDR2 FQGNSA come from the germline V gene. V dropped 8 bases and J dropped 7; count of bases not matched to a gene: 11. These data belong to a study of cytomegalovirus exposure and HLA in healthy donors. The study, taken as a whole, reports: CMV antigen specificity was confirmed in vitro for three CMV-associated chains. The study flagged 150 to 200 TCR beta chains as cytomegalovirus-associated.

Measured with immunoSEQ multiplex PCR; TCRdb has only the in-frame clones, and not every one. The data contain 250,000 to 400,000 clones, around 90% of them singletons. V is TRBV7-2 and J is TRBJ1-6; TRBD1 matches at 7 bases. Sequencing was done on a sample of PBMCs. This sequence originates from a woman aged 25 to 39 in good health and CMV-seropositive. The CDR3 region is CASQTPGQWNSPLHF. The CDR3 bases are TGTGCCAGCCAAACCCCGGGACAGTGGAATTCACCCCTCCACTTT.